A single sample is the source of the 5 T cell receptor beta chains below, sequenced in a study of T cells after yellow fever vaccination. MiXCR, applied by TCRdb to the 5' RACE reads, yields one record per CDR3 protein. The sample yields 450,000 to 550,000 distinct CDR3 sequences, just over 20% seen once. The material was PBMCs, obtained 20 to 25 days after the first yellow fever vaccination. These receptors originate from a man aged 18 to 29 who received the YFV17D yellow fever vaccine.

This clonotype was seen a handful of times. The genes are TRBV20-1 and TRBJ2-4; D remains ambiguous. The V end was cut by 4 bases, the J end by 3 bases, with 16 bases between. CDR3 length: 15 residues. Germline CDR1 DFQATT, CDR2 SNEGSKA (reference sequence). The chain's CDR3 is CSANTLGSGKNIQYF. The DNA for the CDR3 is TGCAGTGCTAATACCCTCGGGTCTGGCAAAAACATTCAGTACTTC.

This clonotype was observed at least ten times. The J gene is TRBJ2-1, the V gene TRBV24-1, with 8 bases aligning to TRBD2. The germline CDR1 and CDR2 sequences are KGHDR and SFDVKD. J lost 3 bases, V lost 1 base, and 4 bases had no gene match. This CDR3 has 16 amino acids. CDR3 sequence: CATSDFGGAGYNEQFF. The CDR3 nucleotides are TGTGCCACCAGTGATTTCGGGGGGGCAGGCTACAATGAGCAGTTCTTC.

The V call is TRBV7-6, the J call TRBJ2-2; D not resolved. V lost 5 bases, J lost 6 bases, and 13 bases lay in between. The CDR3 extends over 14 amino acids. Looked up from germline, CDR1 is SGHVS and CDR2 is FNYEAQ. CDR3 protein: CASSLFRLAGELFF. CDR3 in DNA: TGTGCCAGCAGCCTCTTTCGTCTCGCCGGGGAGCTGTTTTTT.

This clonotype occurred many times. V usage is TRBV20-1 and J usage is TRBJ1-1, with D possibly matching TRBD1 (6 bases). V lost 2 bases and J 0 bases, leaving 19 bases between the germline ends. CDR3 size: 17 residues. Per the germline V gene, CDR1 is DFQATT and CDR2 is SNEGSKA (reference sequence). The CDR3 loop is CSARFPGRGRVNTEAFF. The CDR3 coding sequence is TGCAGTGCTAGATTCCCCGGCAGGGGAAGAGTGAACACTGAAGCTTTCTTT.

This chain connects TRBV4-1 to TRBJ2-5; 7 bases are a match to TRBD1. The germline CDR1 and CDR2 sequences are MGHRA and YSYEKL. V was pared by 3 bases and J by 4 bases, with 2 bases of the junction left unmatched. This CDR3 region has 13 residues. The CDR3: CASSQTGLETQYF. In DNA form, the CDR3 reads TGCGCCAGCAGCCAGACAGGGCTAGAGACCCAGTACTTC.